A selection of T cell receptor beta chains follows, all from one sample in a study of persistence of HIV-infected CD4 T cells. Antigens of these TCRs are unknown. Libraries were prepared by immunoSEQ multiplex PCR; TCRdb keeps only in-frame clonotypes and omits some of them. The sample yields some 37,000 clones, 82% seen once. Here the sequenced sample was cultured CD4+ T cells from PBMCs, taken from a patient who received antiretroviral therapy. These receptors came from an adult with HIV. The donor label of this sample is uncertain. CDR3s include the opening cysteine and the closing phenylalanine or tryptophan. D genes are given only for firm matches. A row's size may be missing; if present it is once, few, many or a size class.

CDR3 length: 16
V gene: TRBV9
D gene: -
clone size: few
J gene: TRBJ1-1
CDR3 DNA: TGTGCCAGCAGCTCCCGAGGGGGTGGACATAACACTGAAGCTTTCTTT
CDR3 protein: CASSSRGGGHNTEAFF

CDR3 length: 13
V gene: TRBV19
D gene: -
clone size: -
J gene: TRBJ1-6
CDR3 DNA: TGTGCCAGTAGTATAAGGGAGGGCTCACCCCTCCACTTT
CDR3 protein: CASSIREGSPLHF

CDR3 length: 17
V gene: TRBV7-8
D gene: TRBD2
clone size: -
J gene: TRBJ2-5
CDR3 DNA: TGTGCCAGCAGCTTAGAAGCTAGCGGGGGGCCGAGACAGACCCAGTACTTC
CDR3 protein: CASSLEASGGPRQTQYF

CDR3 length: 14
V gene: TRBV5-1
D gene: -
clone size: medium-sized
J gene: TRBJ1-1
CDR3 DNA: TGCGCCAGCAGCCCGTCCGCGGCAAACACTGAAGCTTTCTTT
CDR3 protein: CASSPSAANTEAFF

CDR3 length: 12
V gene: TRBV5-1
D gene: -
clone size: few
J gene: TRBJ1-3
CDR3 DNA: TGCGCCAGCAGCTTGGACGGAAACACCATATATTTT
CDR3 protein: CASSLDGNTIYF

CDR3 length: 15
V gene: TRBV6-5
D gene: -
clone size: -
J gene: TRBJ1-5
CDR3 DNA: TGTGCCAGCACCCGGCGGGGCGACGGCAATCAGCCCCAGCATTTT
CDR3 protein: CASTRRGDGNQPQHF

CDR3 length: 13
V gene: TRBV3-1/TRBV3-2
D gene: -
clone size: -
J gene: TRBJ1-1
CDR3 DNA: TGTGCCAGCAGCCAAGAGGTGTACACTGAAGCTTTCTTT
CDR3 protein: CASSQEVYTEAFF

CDR3 length: 16
V gene: TRBV9
D gene: TRBD1
clone size: -
J gene: TRBJ1-6
CDR3 DNA: TGTGCCAGCAGCTCCGGGACAGGGGGCTTTAATTCACCCCTCCACTTT
CDR3 protein: CASSSGTGGFNSPLHF

CDR3 length: 15
V gene: TRBV5-1
D gene: -
clone size: -
J gene: TRBJ1-1
CDR3 DNA: TGCGCCAGCAGCTTGGGGGGGAACCTCCTTACTGAAGCTTTCTTT
CDR3 protein: CASSLGGNLLTEAFF

CDR3 length: 12
V gene: TRBV7-8
D gene: -
clone size: -
J gene: TRBJ1-2
CDR3 DNA: TGTGCCAGCAGCAAGGGCCTATATGGCTACACCTTC
CDR3 protein: CASSKGLYGYTF

CDR3 length: 14
V gene: TRBV6-5
D gene: TRBD1
clone size: -
J gene: TRBJ1-2
CDR3 DNA: TGTGCCAGCACTCGGGACAGGGGCGACTATGGCTACACCTTC
CDR3 protein: CASTRDRGDYGYTF

CDR3 length: 15
V gene: TRBV2
D gene: -
clone size: -
J gene: TRBJ2-5
CDR3 DNA: TGTGCCAGCAGTGAATTTGGGACGGATGAAGAGACCCAGTACTTC
CDR3 protein: CASSEFGTDEETQYF

CDR3 length: 14
V gene: TRBV15
D gene: -
clone size: -
J gene: TRBJ2-5
CDR3 DNA: TGTGCCACCGTCGGACACGTGGGATTAGAGACCCAGTACTTC
CDR3 protein: CATVGHVGLETQYF

CDR3 length: 15
V gene: TRBV6-4
D gene: TRBD1
clone size: -
J gene: TRBJ1-5
CDR3 DNA: TGTGCCAGCCCGGGGGCAGGGGGAATCAATCAGCCCCAGCATTTT
CDR3 protein: CASPGAGGINQPQHF

CDR3 length: 18
V gene: TRBV4-1
D gene: -
clone size: few
J gene: TRBJ1-1
CDR3 DNA: TGCGCCAGCAGCCAAGATATACAGGGTTTCCCTGGTGGCACTGAAGCTTTCTTT
CDR3 protein: CASSQDIQGFPGGTEAFF

CDR3 length: 14
V gene: TRBV7-9
D gene: -
clone size: few
J gene: TRBJ1-2
CDR3 DNA: TGTGCCAGCAGCTTAGTTCAGGGGAGGGATGGCTACACCTTC
CDR3 protein: CASSLVQGRDGYTF

CDR3 length: 14
V gene: TRBV10-3
D gene: -
clone size: -
J gene: TRBJ1-6
CDR3 DNA: TGTGCCATCAGCCCCTTGTCTGGGGTTTCACCCCTCCACTTT
CDR3 protein: CAISPLSGVSPLHF

CDR3 length: 14
V gene: TRBV19
D gene: -
clone size: -
J gene: TRBJ2-5
CDR3 DNA: TGTGCCAGCCGCCCCGCCGCCACCCTGGAGACCCAGTACTTC
CDR3 protein: CASRPAATLETQYF

CDR3 length: 15
V gene: TRBV6-5
D gene: -
clone size: -
J gene: TRBJ2-3
CDR3 DNA: TGTGCCAGCAGTCCCCTAGGGGCCCCGGGGGATACGCAGTATTTT
CDR3 protein: CASSPLGAPGDTQYF

CDR3 length: 18
V gene: TRBV5-1
D gene: -
clone size: -
J gene: TRBJ1-1
CDR3 DNA: TGCGCCAGCAGCTTGGAGGGCAGGATCGGACTCCGGGACACTGAAGCTTTCTTT
CDR3 protein: CASSLEGRIGLRDTEAFF

CDR3 length: 12
V gene: TRBV7-9
D gene: -
clone size: -
J gene: TRBJ2-5
CDR3 DNA: TGTGCCAGCAGCTTAGGCTGGGAGACCCAGTACTTC
CDR3 protein: CASSLGWETQYF

CDR3 length: 14
V gene: TRBV9
D gene: -
clone size: few
J gene: TRBJ2-7
CDR3 DNA: TGTGCCAGCAGCGTACGATGGGAACCCTACGAGCAGTACTTC
CDR3 protein: CASSVRWEPYEQYF

CDR3 length: 16
V gene: TRBV7-9
D gene: TRBD1
clone size: -
J gene: TRBJ1-6
CDR3 DNA: TGTGCCAGCAGCTTGCCGGTGAGCAGGGGGAATTCACCCCTCCACTTT
CDR3 protein: CASSLPVSRGNSPLHF

CDR3 length: 15
V gene: TRBV7-8
D gene: TRBD2
clone size: -
J gene: TRBJ2-7
CDR3 DNA: TGTGCCAGCAGCTTGGGACTAGCGGTTACCTACGAGCAGTACTTC
CDR3 protein: CASSLGLAVTYEQYF

CDR3 length: 16
V gene: TRBV24-1
D gene: TRBD1
clone size: -
J gene: TRBJ2-3
CDR3 DNA: TGTGCCACCAGTGTCGGGGGGACAGGGTCGACAGATACGCAGTATTTT
CDR3 protein: CATSVGGTGSTDTQYF

CDR3 length: 16
V gene: TRBV27
D gene: -
clone size: -
J gene: TRBJ1-4
CDR3 DNA: TGTGCCAGCAGTTTATCGTTAGGCGGAGCAGGCGAAAAACTGTTTTTT
CDR3 protein: CASSLSLGGAGEKLFF

CDR3 length: 12
V gene: TRBV10-1
D gene: TRBD1
clone size: -
J gene: TRBJ1-1
CDR3 DNA: TGCGCCAGCGGGAGACAGGGGACTGAAGCTTTCTTT
CDR3 protein: CASGRQGTEAFF

CDR3 length: 16
V gene: TRBV12-5
D gene: -
clone size: -
J gene: TRBJ1-3
CDR3 DNA: TGTGCTAGTGGGCGCACTGCAGGGCTTTCTGGAAACACCATATATTTT
CDR3 protein: CASGRTAGLSGNTIYF

CDR3 length: 14
V gene: TRBV16
D gene: -
clone size: -
J gene: TRBJ1-6
CDR3 DNA: TGTGCCAGCAGCCGTCGGACAGTAGGTTCACCCCTCCACTTT
CDR3 protein: CASSRRTVGSPLHF

CDR3 length: 15
V gene: TRBV5-1
D gene: -
clone size: -
J gene: TRBJ2-3
CDR3 DNA: TGCGCCAGCAGCCTGACGGCGGGGAGCACAGATACGCAGTATTTT
CDR3 protein: CASSLTAGSTDTQYF

CDR3 length: 15
V gene: TRBV7-7
D gene: TRBD2
clone size: -
J gene: TRBJ2-3
CDR3 DNA: TGTGCCAGCAGCCCGTCTAGCGGGGGGTTGGATACGCAGTATTTT
CDR3 protein: CASSPSSGGLDTQYF

CDR3 length: 14
V gene: TRBV3-1/TRBV3-2
D gene: -
clone size: -
J gene: TRBJ1-5
CDR3 DNA: TGTGCCAGCAGCCAAGCTGTAGCAGGTCAGCCCCAGCATTTT
CDR3 protein: CASSQAVAGQPQHF

CDR3 length: 13
V gene: TRBV10-3
D gene: -
clone size: -
J gene: TRBJ1-3
CDR3 DNA: TGTGCCATCAGGAAGACGGATGGAAACACCATATATTTT
CDR3 protein: CAIRKTDGNTIYF

CDR3 length: 16
V gene: TRBV2
D gene: TRBD1
clone size: -
J gene: TRBJ1-2
CDR3 DNA: TGTGCCAGCAGTAGGGGACAGGGGGTTATGGGCTATGGCTACACCTTC
CDR3 protein: CASSRGQGVMGYGYTF

CDR3 length: 18
V gene: TRBV5-4
D gene: -
clone size: -
J gene: TRBJ1-6
CDR3 DNA: TGTGCCAGCAGCTTGGGATGGCAAGGGGCGGGGGGCAATTCACCCCTCCACTTT
CDR3 protein: CASSLGWQGAGGNSPLHF

CDR3 length: 12
V gene: TRBV7-8
D gene: -
clone size: -
J gene: TRBJ1-5
CDR3 DNA: TGTGCCAGCAGCCTTCCGGGACAGCCCCAGCATTTT
CDR3 protein: CASSLPGQPQHF

CDR3 length: 18
V gene: TRBV9
D gene: TRBD1
clone size: -
J gene: TRBJ1-1
CDR3 DNA: TGTGCCAGCAGCGTAGGTCCCCCTTTACAGGGGGTGTACACTGAAGCTTTCTTT
CDR3 protein: CASSVGPPLQGVYTEAFF

CDR3 length: 13
V gene: TRBV19
D gene: -
clone size: -
J gene: TRBJ2-5
CDR3 DNA: TGTGCCAGTAGTGCCGGACAGTGGGAGGCCCAGTACTTC
CDR3 protein: CASSAGQWEAQYF

CDR3 length: 13
V gene: TRBV3-1/TRBV3-2
D gene: TRBD1
clone size: -
J gene: TRBJ1-1
CDR3 DNA: TGTGCCAGCAGCCAAGGACAGGGGAGGGAAGCTTTCTTT
CDR3 protein: CASSQGQGREAFF

CDR3 length: 15
V gene: TRBV13
D gene: -
clone size: -
J gene: TRBJ2-3
CDR3 DNA: TGTGCCAGCAGCTTATCTGGGACGGGGACAGATACGCAGTATTTT
CDR3 protein: CASSLSGTGTDTQYF

CDR3 length: 18
V gene: TRBV27
D gene: TRBD1
clone size: once
J gene: TRBJ1-1
CDR3 DNA: TGTGCCAGCAGTTCCACTACCCAGGGGGCTTTGAAGAACACTGAAGCTTTCTTT
CDR3 protein: CASSSTTQGALKNTEAFF

CDR3 length: 14
V gene: TRBV5-1
D gene: -
clone size: -
J gene: TRBJ1-1
CDR3 DNA: TGCGCCAGCAGCTTGGAAGGGGTTGGGACTGAAGCTTTCTTT
CDR3 protein: CASSLEGVGTEAFF